These T cell receptor beta chains were read from a single sample in a study of cytomegalovirus exposure and HLA in healthy donors. Only in-frame clones appear in the TCRdb table, and some are missing; sequencing was by immunoSEQ multiplex PCR. The sample contains around 64,000 clones, 78% of which appear only once. Source material: PBMCs. The receptors derive from a man aged 18 to 29 in good health and CMV-seropositive. Each CDR3 is given with its conserved first and last residue. The D gene is left open where the match is weak. Rows give clone size only sometimes, using once, few, many, or a class for an expanded clone.

few,TRBV25-1,TRBJ2-1,TRBD1,CASSETGQGSSYNEQFF,TGTGCCAGCAGTGAAACGGGACAGGGATCCAGCTACAATGAGCAGTTCTTC
.,TRBV30,TRBJ2-7,.,CATEGNTTYEQYF,TGTGCCACTGAGGGAAACACCACCTACGAGCAGTACTTC
.,TRBV25-1,TRBJ2-1,TRBD2,CASSEGSGGLNEQFF,TGTGCCAGCAGTGAAGGCAGCGGGGGCCTCAATGAGCAGTTCTTC
.,TRBV19,TRBJ2-2,TRBD1,CASSTRGRAGELFF,TGTGCCAGTAGTACCAGGGGGCGGGCCGGGGAGCTGTTTTTT
.,TRBV30,TRBJ2-5,.,CAWSPSVEETQYF,TGTGCCTGGAGTCCTTCCGTCGAGGAGACCCAGTACTTC
.,TRBV2,TRBJ2-3,TRBD2,CASSASGGAIRTDTQYF,TGTGCCAGCAGTGCTAGCGGGGGGGCAATTCGTACAGATACGCAGTATTTT
.,TRBV6-6,TRBJ2-7,.,CASSYSRLPGYEQYF,TGTGCCAGCAGTTACTCTCGTCTCCCAGGTTACGAGCAGTACTTC
few,TRBV6-5,TRBJ1-1,.,CASSSQGLGVTEAFF,TGTGCCAGCAGTTCCCAGGGGCTTGGCGTCACTGAAGCTTTCTTT
.,TRBV30,TRBJ1-1,.,CAWSTTRGTEAFF,TGTGCCTGGAGTACCACTCGGGGGACTGAAGCTTTCTTT
.,TRBV18,TRBJ1-2,TRBD1,CASSQGANYGYTF,TGTGCCAGCTCACAGGGGGCGAACTATGGCTACACCTTC
.,TRBV6-5,TRBJ1-1,.,CASRDQGKAEAFF,TGTGCCAGCAGGGATCAGGGGAAGGCTGAAGCTTTCTTT
.,TRBV10-3,TRBJ2-7,.,CAISLRDNRDEQYF,TGTGCCATCAGCCTCCGGGACAATCGAGACGAGCAGTACTTC
.,TRBV10-3,TRBJ2-1,.,CAIMDTYNEQFF,TGTGCCATAATGGACACTTACAATGAGCAGTTCTTC
.,TRBV7-9,TRBJ2-1,.,CASSFLYNEQFF,TGTGCCAGCAGCTTCCTCTACAATGAGCAGTTCTTC
.,TRBV30,TRBJ1-1,.,CAWRVPGLATEAFF,TGTGCCTGGAGAGTCCCGGGGTTGGCCACTGAAGCTTTCTTT
.,TRBV18,TRBJ1-4,.,CASSPGQINEKLFF,TGTGCCAGCTCACCCGGACAGATCAATGAAAAACTGTTTTTT
.,TRBV6-1,TRBJ1-4,.,CASSEWSFATNEKLFF,TGTGCCAGCAGTGAATGGAGTTTTGCAACTAATGAAAAACTGTTTTTT
.,TRBV5-1,TRBJ2-5,.,CASSPAAGYLETQYF,TGCGCCAGCAGCCCCGCGGCCGGGTACCTGGAGACCCAGTACTTC
few,TRBV30,TRBJ2-7,.,CAWSVNREQYF,TGTGCCTGGAGTGTAAACCGGGAGCAGTACTTC
few,TRBV27,TRBJ2-1,TRBD2,CASSLGGGGAYNEQFF,TGTGCCAGCAGTCTGGGGGGCGGGGGGGCCTACAATGAGCAGTTCTTC
.,TRBV29-1,TRBJ2-7,TRBD2,CSVEGLAGVENEQYF,TGCAGCGTTGAAGGGCTAGCGGGAGTAGAGAACGAGCAGTACTTC
once,TRBV7-2,TRBJ2-1,TRBD2,CASSPGLAGVYEQFF,TGTGCCAGCAGCCCGGGACTAGCGGGAGTGTATGAGCAGTTCTTC
once,TRBV6-6,TRBJ1-6,TRBD1,CASSPGQGQSPLHF,TGTGCCAGCAGCCCGGGACAGGGGCAATCACCCCTCCACTTT
many,TRBV5-1,TRBJ1-1,TRBD1,CASSSPGTGRRNTEAFF,TGCGCCAGCAGCTCCCCCGGGACAGGTAGACGGAACACTGAAGCTTTCTTT
.,TRBV5-6,TRBJ2-1,.,CASSLGVGDEQFF,TGTGCCAGCAGCTTGGGGGTGGGAGATGAGCAGTTCTTC
.,TRBV6-1,TRBJ2-3,.,CASSAGTKIDTQYF,TGTGCCAGCAGTGCGGGTACGAAGATAGATACGCAGTATTTT
.,TRBV2,TRBJ2-1,.,CASSEALRNEQFF,TGTGCCAGCAGTGAAGCCCTCAGGAATGAGCAGTTCTTC
.,TRBV7-3,TRBJ2-7,TRBD1,CASSPPDRAEQYF,TGTGCCAGCAGCCCCCCGGACAGGGCCGAGCAGTACTTC
.,TRBV11-2,TRBJ1-1,.,CASSLAGGDEAFF,TGTGCCAGCAGCCTAGCGGGGGGCGATGAAGCTTTCTTT
.,TRBV29-1,TRBJ2-7,TRBD2,CSVGGLAGGVYEQYF,TGCAGCGTGGGCGGACTAGCGGGGGGAGTTTACGAGCAGTACTTC
few,TRBV12-5,TRBJ2-3,.,CASGLGQVTDTQYF,TGTGCTAGTGGTTTGGGACAGGTCACAGATACGCAGTATTTT
.,TRBV5-4,TRBJ2-3,TRBD2,CASSLKREYYADTQYF,TGTGCCAGCAGCCTCAAGCGGGAGTACTATGCAGATACGCAGTATTTT
.,TRBV10-1,TRBJ2-1,.,CASSDGQIYNEQFF,TGCGCCAGCAGTGATGGACAGATCTACAATGAGCAGTTCTTC
few,TRBV4-1,TRBJ1-5,TRBD1,CASSQPGGGNQPQHF,TGCGCCAGCAGCCAACCAGGGGGCGGCAATCAGCCCCAGCATTTT
.,TRBV30,TRBJ1-6,TRBD1,CAWSDEGTGSSPLHF,TGTGCCTGGAGTGACGAGGGGACAGGGAGTTCACCCCTCCACTTT
.,TRBV6-7,TRBJ2-7,.,CASGPGNYEQYF,TGTGCCAGCGGCCCAGGTAACTACGAGCAGTACTTC
.,TRBV7-9,TRBJ1-1,.,CASSQESQGYTEAFF,TGTGCCAGCAGCCAGGAGTCTCAGGGATACACTGAAGCTTTCTTT
.,TRBV10-1,TRBJ2-7,TRBD1,CASSGDPDRNSYEQYF,TGCGCCAGCAGTGGAGACCCGGACAGGAATAGCTACGAGCAGTACTTC
.,TRBV6-1,TRBJ1-1,.,CASSNTAGGFF,TGTGCCAGCAGTAACACAGCCGGGGGTTTCTTT
.,TRBV6-5,TRBJ2-7,TRBD2,CASGRAGPYEQYF,TGTGCCAGCGGAAGAGCGGGACCCTACGAGCAGTACTTC
once,TRBV30,TRBJ2-2,.,CAWSVRPGQGNTGELFF,TGTGCCTGGAGTGTAAGGCCCGGCCAGGGGAACACCGGGGAGCTGTTTTTT
.,TRBV30,TRBJ1-5,TRBD1,CAWSLSRGYSNQPQHF,TGTGCCTGGAGTCTATCCAGGGGGTATAGCAATCAGCCCCAGCATTTT
.,TRBV9,TRBJ2-1,.,CASSFLGQNYNEQFF,TGTGCCAGCAGCTTTCTCGGACAGAACTACAATGAGCAGTTCTTC
.,TRBV10-2,TRBJ2-7,TRBD1,CASSVGQGEQYF,TGCGCCAGCAGCGTGGGACAGGGCGAGCAGTACTTC
once,TRBV4-2,TRBJ1-6,TRBD1,CASSPDRGGLGSPLHF,TGTGCCAGCAGCCCCGACAGGGGCGGTTTAGGATCACCCCTCCACTTT
.,TRBV18,TRBJ1-2,.,CASSSARQKTYGYTF,TGTGCCAGCTCAAGCGCGAGACAGAAGACCTATGGCTACACCTTC
.,TRBV2,TRBJ2-3,TRBD2,CASSDSLAGDLTDTQYF,TGTGCCAGCAGTGACTCTCTTGCGGGGGACCTCACAGATACGCAGTATTTT